This entry lists 31 T cell receptor beta chains sequenced from one sample in a study of shared clonotypes between healthy human individuals. CD45RO negativity and positive selection for CCR7 defined naive CD8 cells, a population that excluded terminally differentiated effector memory CD45RA+ cells. The repertoire was sequenced with immunoSEQ multiplex PCR; TCRdb's copy has only in-frame clones and lacks some. The sample lists about 2.1 million clones, over 85% seen once, with roughly 1.7% in the top ten. The material sequenced was naive CD8+ T cells from PBMCs. These TCRs come from a man between 18 and 35 years old in good health. Some clones in this sample may be carry-over from other donors' samples.

To note about this clone: The same CDR3 is also encoded by other DNA sequences in this sample. The rearrangement joins TRBV25-1 to TRBJ2-7; no clear D gene. Trimming took off 6 bases at V and 4 bases at J, with 7 bases between the two ends. The germline gives CDR1 MGHDK, CDR2 SYGVNS. The CDR3 totals 11 residues. CDR3 nucleotide sequence: TGTGCCAGCAGCCCAGGTTACGAGCAGTACTTC. Its translation: CASSPGYEQYF.

The chain carries TRBV4-2 and TRBJ2-7, with 12 positions matching TRBD2. This CDR3 has 19 residues. V lost 1 base, J lost 2 bases, and 12 bases stayed unmatched. Germline CDR1 is LGHNA and CDR2 is YNFKEQ. CDR3: CASSQAVLRLAGDPYEQYF. The CDR3 bases are TGTGCCAGCAGCCAAGCTGTCTTGAGACTAGCGGGAGATCCCTACGAGCAGTACTTC.

This chain connects TRBV29-1 to TRBJ2-1; TRBD1 matches 8 bases. Trimming removed 4 bases from V and 1 base from J; junction bases left unmatched: 3. The V gene's germline CDR1 is SQVTM and CDR2 ANQGSEA. The CDR3 totals 14 residues. The CDR3 nucleotides read TGCAGCGTTGTGGACAGGGCGTCCTACAATGAGCAGTTCTTC. It encodes CSVVDRASYNEQFF.

This rearrangement joins TRBV10-1 to TRBJ2-1; 8 bases align to TRBD2. The length of the CDR3 is 14 residues. Germline V gives CDR1 WNHNN, CDR2 SYGVQD (reference sequence). V lost 5 bases and J lost 7; bases outside the gene matches: 7. In DNA form, the CDR3 reads TGCGCCAGCAGTAGCGGGAGTCCCAGGAATGAGCAGTTCTTC. Amino acid sequence: CASSSGSPRNEQFF.

This sequence joins TRBV5-1 and TRBJ2-4; 7 nucleotides line up with TRBD1. The junction had 9 bases not matched to a gene; V was cut back by 4 bases and J by 8 bases. The CDR3 totals 14 residues. The germline V gene encodes CDR1 SGHRS and CDR2 YFSETQ. CDR3 sequence reads: CASSTGTDFDIQYF. CDR3 in DNA: TGCGCCAGCAGCACCGGGACAGATTTCGACATTCAGTACTTC.

V gene TRBV2 combines with J gene TRBJ2-1; TRBD2 might be the D (5 bases). Germline CDR1 and CDR2: SNHLY and FYNNEI. The ends were cut back, 3 bases at V and 12 bases at J, with 15 bases in the middle. The CDR3 runs to 13 residues. This CDR3 reads CASSDLGEMAQFF. The CDR3 DNA sequence: TGTGCCAGCAGTGATCTCGGGGAGATGGCGCAGTTCTTC.

CDR3 sequence: CASSSQEGVNTEAFF. The CDR3 DNA sequence: TGTGCCAGTAGTTCACAGGAGGGGGTGAACACTGAAGCTTTCTTT. The chain recombines TRBV19 with TRBJ1-1; tentative D call: TRBD1 (6 bases). Germline V gives CDR1 LNHDA, CDR2 SQIVND (reference sequence). Trimming pared 5 bases from V and 0 bases from J, leaving 13 bases between. CDR3 length: 15 amino acids.

The table lists this clone with a count of one. The chain links TRBV27 to TRBJ2-5; 8 positions match TRBD1. Germline values: CDR1 MNHEY, CDR2 SMNVEV (reference sequence). Losses at the gene ends were 3 bases for V and 4 bases for J; bases not matched to a gene: 7. The CDR3 covers 15 residues. The CDR3 region is CASSFGGQGGETQYF. The CDR3 bases are TGTGCCAGCAGTTTCGGTGGACAGGGCGGAGAGACCCAGTACTTC.

This clone has a single count. The chain uses TRBV28 and TRBJ2-2, with 7 bases fitting TRBD1. Germline CDR1 reads MDHEN; CDR2 reads SYDVKM. The junction had 19 bases not matched to a gene; V was cut back by 3 bases and J by 6 bases. This CDR3 is built from 19 residues. The CDR3 coding sequence is TGTGCCAGCAGTTTCGTTAGTCGGCTTTGGCAGGGGGTCTCCGGGGAGCTGTTTTTT. Encoded protein: CASSFVSRLWQGVSGELFF. The variable domain in full, completed from reference TRBV28 and TRBJ2-2, reads DVKVTQSSRYLVKRTGEKVFLECVQDMDHENMFWYRQDPGLGLRLIYFSYDVKMKEKGDIPEGYSVSREKKERFSLILESASTNQTSMYLCASSFVSRLWQGVSGELFFGEGSRLTVL.

The chain couples TRBV10-1 to TRBJ2-1; TRBD1 matches at 9 bases. Germline-derived CDR1 and CDR2 are WNHNN and SYGVQD (reference sequence). V shed 4 bases, J shed 3 bases, and the junction held 7 bases outside the gene matches. The CDR3 is 16 residues long. The CDR3: CASSAYRGQGYNEQFF. CDR3 DNA sequence: TGCGCCAGCAGTGCCTATCGGGGACAGGGCTACAATGAGCAGTTCTTC.

V is TRBV7-9 and J is TRBJ1-1, with D hard to call. Trimming removed 8 bases at V and 3 bases at J, with 16 bases between. Germline V gene data show CDR1 as SEHNR and CDR2 as FQNEAQ (reference sequence). The CDR3 totals 14 residues. The CDR3 DNA is TGTGCCAGCCGCCGGCCCGGAGGTGACACTGAAGCTTTCTTT. It encodes CASRRPGGDTEAFF.

This clone was counted a single time. The chain joins TRBV7-8 to TRBJ2-7, with no clear D. Per the germline V gene, CDR1 is SGHVS and CDR2 is FQNEAQ. This CDR3 has 12 residues. V was trimmed by 3 bases and J by 4 bases, leaving 7 bases between them. CDR3 protein: CASSLWRYEQYF. As DNA, the CDR3 is TGTGCCAGCAGCTTGTGGCGTTACGAGCAGTACTTC.

The J gene is TRBJ2-1, the V gene TRBV7-8; 7 bases line up with TRBD1. Per the germline V gene, CDR1 is SGHVS and CDR2 is FQNEAQ. Losses at the gene ends were 2 bases for V and 4 bases for J; bases not matched to a gene: 11. The CDR3 sequence is 17 residues long. Written as DNA, the CDR3 is TGTGCCAGCAGCTTAAGAGGGGGCGGAGACAAATACAATGAGCAGTTCTTC. Translating gives CASSLRGGGDKYNEQFF.

The chain joins TRBV29-1 to TRBJ2-1; TRBD2 agrees at 9 bases. CDR1 SQVTM and CDR2 ANQGSEA come from the germline V gene. The CDR3 is made up of 19 amino acids. V shed 3 bases, J shed 3 bases, and the junction held 18 bases outside the gene matches. CDR3 sequence: CSVEDTSGWTIEGYNEQFF. The CDR3 DNA sequence: TGCAGCGTTGAGGACACTAGCGGGTGGACCATCGAGGGCTACAATGAGCAGTTCTTC.

The chain carries TRBV4-3 and TRBJ2-6; D gene unclear. Germline assignment: CDR1 LGHNA and CDR2 YSLEER. CDR3 size: 17 residues. V gave up 0 bases and J gave up 0 bases, with 9 bases separating them. The CDR3 sequence: CASSQDRRYSGANVLTF. CDR3 nucleotide sequence: TGCGCCAGCAGCCAAGACAGGCGCTACTCTGGGGCCAACGTCCTGACTTTC.

A single count supports this clone. The chain recombines TRBV6-6 with TRBJ2-5; 7 bases are shared with TRBD2. The tail of the sequence fits TRBJ2-7 better, so the J call may be wrong. The germline CDR1 and CDR2 sequences are MNHNY and SVGAGI (reference sequence). This CDR3 is 14 amino acids long. CDR3 coding DNA: TGTGCCAGCAGTCCGGGAGGATGGCCCTACGAGCAGTACTTC. This codes for CASSPGGWPYEQYF.

This clone was detected once. This chain uses TRBV9 with TRBJ2-7; 8 bases agree with TRBD2. The CDR3 extends over 14 amino acids. Germline V gives CDR1 SGDLS, CDR2 YYNGEE. The V gene end was trimmed by 2 bases and the J gene end by 0 bases; junction bases not matched to a gene: 1. The CDR3 here is CASSVSGASYEQYF. In DNA, the CDR3 is TGTGCCAGCAGCGTTAGCGGGGCCTCCTACGAGCAGTACTTC. Variable domain in full (rest from reference TRBV9 and TRBJ2-7): DSGVTQTPKHLITATGQRVTLRCSPRSGDLSVYWYQQSLDQGLQFLIQYYNGEERAKGNILERFSAQQFPDLHSELNLSSLELGDSALYFCASSVSGASYEQYFGPGTRLTVT.

The chain has TRBV14 and TRBJ2-1; 9 bases match TRBD2. Trimming cost V 4 bases and J 9 bases; bases outside gene matches: 10. This CDR3 region has 15 residues. CDR1 SGHDN and CDR2 FVKESK come from the germline V gene. In DNA, the CDR3 is TGTGCCAGCAGCCCCTTTGTGGGACTAGCACTTGAGCAGTTCTTC. This gives the protein CASSPFVGLALEQFF.

This chain connects TRBV15 to TRBJ2-2, with a weak D call TRBD2 (6 bases). The CDR3 runs to 17 residues. Germline assignment: CDR1 LNHNV and CDR2 YYDKDF (reference sequence). V dropped 5 bases and J dropped 0 bases, with 16 bases sitting between them. The CDR3 DNA is TGTGCCACCAGCCCCCCTATAGCGGAAGCGAACACCGGGGAGCTGTTTTTT. Its protein product is CATSPPIAEANTGELFF.

The chain has TRBV7-9 and TRBJ2-7; D is perhaps TRBD1 (5 bases). V was clipped by 1 base and J by 11 bases, with 18 bases between them. Germline CDR1 and CDR2: SEHNR and FQNEAQ (reference sequence). The CDR3 sequence is 14 residues long. CDR3 amino acids: CASSLVGDSHSEYF. CDR3 coding DNA: TGTGCCAGCAGCTTAGTCGGAGACAGTCACTCGGAGTACTTC.

Concerning this clone itself: This sample also contains other DNA sequences that code for the same CDR3. V and J are TRBV4-3 and TRBJ2-7; 9 bases agree with TRBD2. J was trimmed by 2 bases and V by 0 bases; bases with no gene match: 2. Germline values: CDR1 LGHNA, CDR2 YSLEER. CDR3 length: 15 amino acids. The CDR3 DNA follows: TGCGCCAGCAGCCAAGAGCTAGCGGGAACCTACGAGCAGTACTTC. Translating gives CASSQELAGTYEQYF.

This clone was seen once. This rearrangement joins TRBV7-2 to TRBJ2-4; the D is unclear. V was pared by 1 base and J by 4 bases, with 11 bases between. The germline CDR1 and CDR2 sequences are SGHTA and FQGNSA. The CDR3 contains 15 residues. CDR3 in DNA: TGTGCCAGCAGCTTAGAGCAAGGGCGTAAAAACATTCAGTACTTC. Translation: CASSLEQGRKNIQYF.

The chain uses TRBV9 and TRBJ2-1; 8 nucleotides align to TRBD1. The V gene end was trimmed by 4 bases and the J gene end by 0 bases; junction bases not matched to a gene: 6. The CDR3 runs to 16 residues. CDR1 is SGDLS, CDR2 YYNGEE, per germline. The CDR3 loop reads CASSPRDRSSYNEQFF. The DNA of the CDR3 is TGTGCCAGCAGCCCCCGGGACAGGAGCTCCTACAATGAGCAGTTCTTC.

V and J are TRBV7-8 and TRBJ2-7; 12 bases are a match to TRBD2. The V segment lost 5 bases and the J segment 2 bases; nucleotides outside the gene matches: 7. Germline V gene lookup returns CDR1 SGHVS and CDR2 FQNEAQ. This CDR3 spans 16 amino acids. CDR3 loop: CASSPILAGGPYEQYF. The CDR3 DNA is TGTGCCAGCAGCCCAATACTAGCGGGGGGACCCTACGAGCAGTACTTC.

This clone came up once. This rearrangement joins TRBV4-1 to TRBJ2-1; TRBD2 agrees at 8 bases. With 2 bases clipped from V and 4 bases from J, the junction kept 10 bases outside the gene matches. The CDR3 length is 17 residues. Germline V gene sequence: CDR1 MGHRA, CDR2 YSYEKL. The CDR3 region is CASSQTEAGVKYNEQFF. The CDR3 region has the DNA TGCGCCAGCAGCCAAACCGAAGCGGGAGTTAAATACAATGAGCAGTTCTTC.

The genes are TRBV6-5 and TRBJ1-2; TRBD1 might be the D (6 bases). Germline loops: CDR1 MNHEY, CDR2 SVGAGI. There are 13 residues in the CDR3. CDR3 region: CGDTHRAGYGYTF. CDR3 in DNA: TGTGGAGACACCCACAGGGCCGGGTATGGCTACACCTTC.

The gene calls are TRBV28 and TRBJ2-1; 9 nucleotides line up with TRBD2. Trimming cost V 4 bases and J 2 bases; bases outside gene matches: 6. The CDR3 contains 16 residues. Germline-derived CDR1 and CDR2 are MDHEN and SYDVKM. In DNA, the CDR3 is TGTGCCAGCAGTTCCATAGCGGGAGCCCCCTACAATGAGCAGTTCTTC. Its translation: CASSSIAGAPYNEQFF. Full variable domain (missing parts from reference TRBV28 and TRBJ2-1): DVKVTQSSRYLVKRTGEKVFLECVQDMDHENMFWYRQDPGLGLRLIYFSYDVKMKEKGDIPEGYSVSREKKERFSLILESASTNQTSMYLCASSSIAGAPYNEQFFGPGTRLTVL.

Points on this clone: Germline and junction disagree at one end, which may indicate a read error. The same CDR3 arises from other DNA sequences in this sample as well. V gene TRBV15 combines with J gene TRBJ2-3; D call uncertain. This CDR3 contains 13 residues. In germline, CDR1 is LNHNV, CDR2 YYDKDF (reference sequence). DNA for the CDR3: TGCGCCACCAGCAGAGTAATACCAGATACGCAGTATTTT. Encoded protein: CATSRVIPDTQYF.

V is TRBV2 and J is TRBJ2-7, with D unresolved. The CDR3 covers 14 residues. Between the trimmed V and J ends, which lost 6 bases and 0 bases, there was a span of 12 bases. Germline V gene lookup returns CDR1 SNHLY and CDR2 FYNNEI. CDR3 DNA: TGTGCCAGCAGGGGTGTCTCCAGCTCCTACGAGCAGTACTTC. It encodes CASRGVSSSYEQYF.

The genes are TRBV4-3 and TRBJ2-7, with 8 bases aligning to TRBD1. This CDR3 region has 14 residues. Per germline, CDR1 LGHNA and CDR2 YSLEER. The junction had 6 bases not matched to a gene; V was cut back by 5 bases and J by 3 bases. The CDR3 region is CASSTWTGSYEQYF. The DNA of the CDR3 is TGCGCCAGCAGCACGTGGACAGGGAGCTACGAGCAGTACTTC.

V and J are TRBV7-9 and TRBJ2-1; D gene uncertain. Germline CDR1 SEHNR, CDR2 FQNEAQ (reference sequence). V dropped 1 base and J dropped 2 bases, with 12 bases sitting between them. CDR3 size: 16 residues. The CDR3 spells CASSLDSARPYNEQFF. The CDR3, as DNA: TGTGCCAGCAGCTTAGATTCCGCGAGGCCCTACAATGAGCAGTTCTTC.